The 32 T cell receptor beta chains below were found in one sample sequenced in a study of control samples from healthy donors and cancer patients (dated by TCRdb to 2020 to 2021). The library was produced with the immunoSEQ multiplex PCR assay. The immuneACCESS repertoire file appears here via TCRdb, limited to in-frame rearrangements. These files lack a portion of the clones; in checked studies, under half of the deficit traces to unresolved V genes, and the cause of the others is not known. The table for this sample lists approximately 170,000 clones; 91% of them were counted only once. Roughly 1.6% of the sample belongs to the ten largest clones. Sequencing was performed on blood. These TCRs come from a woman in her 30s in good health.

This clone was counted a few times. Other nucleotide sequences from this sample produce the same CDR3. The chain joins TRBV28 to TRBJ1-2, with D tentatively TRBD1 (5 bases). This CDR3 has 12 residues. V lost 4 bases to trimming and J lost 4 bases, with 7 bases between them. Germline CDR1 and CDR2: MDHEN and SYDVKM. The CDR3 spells CASSSGGYGYTF. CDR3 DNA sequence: TGTGCCAGCAGTTCGGGGGGCTATGGCTACACCTTC.

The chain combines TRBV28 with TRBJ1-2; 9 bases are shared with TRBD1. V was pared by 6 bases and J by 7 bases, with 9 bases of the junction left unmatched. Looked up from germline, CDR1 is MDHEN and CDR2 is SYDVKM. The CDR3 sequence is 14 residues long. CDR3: CASRLQQGAGGYTF. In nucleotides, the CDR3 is TGTGCCAGCAGGCTACAACAGGGGGCGGGTGGCTACACCTTC.

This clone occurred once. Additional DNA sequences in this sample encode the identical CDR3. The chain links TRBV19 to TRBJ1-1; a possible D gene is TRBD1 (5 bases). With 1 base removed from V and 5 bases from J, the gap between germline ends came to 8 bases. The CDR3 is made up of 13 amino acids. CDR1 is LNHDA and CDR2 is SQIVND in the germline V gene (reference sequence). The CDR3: CASSIAGGTEAFF. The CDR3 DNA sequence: TGTGCCAGTAGTATAGCTGGGGGGACTGAAGCTTTCTTT.

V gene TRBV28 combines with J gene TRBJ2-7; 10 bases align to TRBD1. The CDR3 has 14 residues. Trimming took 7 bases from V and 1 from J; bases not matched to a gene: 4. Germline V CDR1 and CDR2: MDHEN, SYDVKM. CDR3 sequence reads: CASTPDRGSYEQYF. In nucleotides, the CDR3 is TGTGCCAGCACGCCGGACAGGGGGTCCTACGAGCAGTACTTC.

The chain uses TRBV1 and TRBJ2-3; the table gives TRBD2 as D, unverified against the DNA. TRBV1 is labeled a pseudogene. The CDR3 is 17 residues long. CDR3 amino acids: CTSSQSRLAENTDTQYF. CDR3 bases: TGCACCAGCAGCCAATCCCGACTAGCTGAAAACACAGATACGCAGTATTTT.

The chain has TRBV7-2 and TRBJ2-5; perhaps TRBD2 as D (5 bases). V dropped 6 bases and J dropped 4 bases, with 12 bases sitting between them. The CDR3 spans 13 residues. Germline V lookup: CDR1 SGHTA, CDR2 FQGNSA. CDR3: CASSRPAGETQYF. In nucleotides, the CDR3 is TGTGCCAGCAGTCGTCCGGCGGGAGAGACCCAGTACTTC.

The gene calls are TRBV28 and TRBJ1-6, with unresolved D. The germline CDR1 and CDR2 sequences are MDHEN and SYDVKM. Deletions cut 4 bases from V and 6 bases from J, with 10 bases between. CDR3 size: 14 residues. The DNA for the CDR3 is TGTGCCAGCAGTTCTCGCTTCGTTAATTCACCCCTCCACTTT. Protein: CASSSRFVNSPLHF.

CDR3 loop: CARRGANSPLHF. The CDR3 DNA sequence: TGTGCCCGGCGAGGGGCTAATTCACCCCTCCACTTT. The chain recombines TRBV30 with TRBJ1-6; a weak D match, TRBD1 (5 bases). Germline-derived CDR1 and CDR2 are GTSNPN and SVGIG (reference sequence). Trimming stripped 8 bases from V and 6 bases from J, with 11 bases between. The CDR3 loop spans 12 amino acids.

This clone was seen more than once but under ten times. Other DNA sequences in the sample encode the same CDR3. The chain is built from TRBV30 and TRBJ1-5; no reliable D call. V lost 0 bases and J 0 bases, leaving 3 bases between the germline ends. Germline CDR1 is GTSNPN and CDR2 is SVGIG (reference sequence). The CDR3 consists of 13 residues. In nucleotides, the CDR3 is TGTGCCTGGAGTGTCGGTAGCAATCAGCCCCAGCATTTT. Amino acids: CAWSVGSNQPQHF.

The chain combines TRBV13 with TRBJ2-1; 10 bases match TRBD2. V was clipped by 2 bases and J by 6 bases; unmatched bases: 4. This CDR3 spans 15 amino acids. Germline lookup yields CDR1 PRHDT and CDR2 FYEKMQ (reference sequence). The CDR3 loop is CASSLTSGRANEQFF. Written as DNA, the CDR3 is TGTGCCAGCAGCTTAACCAGCGGGAGGGCCAATGAGCAGTTCTTC.

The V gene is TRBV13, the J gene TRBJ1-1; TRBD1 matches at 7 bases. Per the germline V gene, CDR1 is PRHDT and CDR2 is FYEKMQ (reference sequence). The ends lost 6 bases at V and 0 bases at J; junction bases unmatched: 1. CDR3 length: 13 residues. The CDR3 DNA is TGTGCCAGCAGGGGACAGATGAACACTGAAGCTTTCTTT. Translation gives CASRGQMNTEAFF. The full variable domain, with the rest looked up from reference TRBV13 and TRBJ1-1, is AAGVIQSPRHLIKEKRETATLKCYPIPRHDTVYWYQQGPGQDPQFLISFYEKMQSDKGSIPDRFSAQQFSDYHSELNMSSLELGDSALYFCASRGQMNTEAFFGQGTRLTVV.

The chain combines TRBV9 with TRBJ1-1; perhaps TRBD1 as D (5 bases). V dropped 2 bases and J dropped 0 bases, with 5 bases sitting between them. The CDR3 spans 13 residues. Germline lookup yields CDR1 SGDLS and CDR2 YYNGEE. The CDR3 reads CASSVTVNTEAFF. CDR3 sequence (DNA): TGTGCCAGCAGCGTGACAGTGAACACTGAAGCTTTCTTT.

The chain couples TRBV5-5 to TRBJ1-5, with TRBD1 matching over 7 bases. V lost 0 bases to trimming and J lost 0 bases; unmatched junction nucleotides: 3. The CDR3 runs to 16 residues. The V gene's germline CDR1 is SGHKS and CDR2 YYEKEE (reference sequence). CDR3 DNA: TGTGCCAGCAGCTTGGGGACAGGATATAGCAATCAGCCCCAGCATTTT. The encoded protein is CASSLGTGYSNQPQHF.

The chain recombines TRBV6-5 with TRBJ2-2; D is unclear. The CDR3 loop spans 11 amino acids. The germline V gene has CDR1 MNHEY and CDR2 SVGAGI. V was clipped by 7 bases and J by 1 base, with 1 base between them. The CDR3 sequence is CASKNTGELFF. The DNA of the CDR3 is TGTGCCAGCAAGAACACCGGGGAGCTGTTTTTT.

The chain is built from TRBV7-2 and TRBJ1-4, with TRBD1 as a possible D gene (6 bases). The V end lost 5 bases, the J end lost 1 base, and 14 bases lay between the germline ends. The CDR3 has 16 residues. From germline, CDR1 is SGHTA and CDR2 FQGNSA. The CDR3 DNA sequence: TGTGCCAGCAGCGTAACCAGGGGCAGAACTAATGAAAAACTGTTTTTT. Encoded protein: CASSVTRGRTNEKLFF.

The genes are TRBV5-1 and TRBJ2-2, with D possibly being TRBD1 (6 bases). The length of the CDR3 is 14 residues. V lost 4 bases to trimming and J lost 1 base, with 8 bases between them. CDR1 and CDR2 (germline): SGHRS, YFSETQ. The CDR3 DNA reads TGCGCCAGCAGCCCACAGGGGAACACCGGGGAGCTGTTTTTT. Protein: CASSPQGNTGELFF.

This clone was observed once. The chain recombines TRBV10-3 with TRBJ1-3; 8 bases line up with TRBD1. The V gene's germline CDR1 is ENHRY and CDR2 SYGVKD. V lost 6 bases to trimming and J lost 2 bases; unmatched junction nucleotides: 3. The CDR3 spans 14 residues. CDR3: CAISEQGAGNTIYF. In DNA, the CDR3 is TGTGCCATCAGCGAACAGGGGGCTGGAAACACCATATATTTT.

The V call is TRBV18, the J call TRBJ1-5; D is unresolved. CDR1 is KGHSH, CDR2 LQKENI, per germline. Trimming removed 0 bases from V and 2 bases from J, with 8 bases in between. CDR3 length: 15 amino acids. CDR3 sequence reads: CASSPPGPGNQPQHF. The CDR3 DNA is TGTGCCAGCTCACCACCGGGCCCGGGCAATCAGCCCCAGCATTTT.

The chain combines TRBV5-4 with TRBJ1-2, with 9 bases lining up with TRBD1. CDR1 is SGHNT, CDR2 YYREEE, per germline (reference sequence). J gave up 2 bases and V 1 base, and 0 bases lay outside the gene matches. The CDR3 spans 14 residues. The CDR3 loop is CASSLTGGNYGYTF. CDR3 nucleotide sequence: TGTGCCAGCAGCTTGACAGGGGGCAACTATGGCTACACCTTC.

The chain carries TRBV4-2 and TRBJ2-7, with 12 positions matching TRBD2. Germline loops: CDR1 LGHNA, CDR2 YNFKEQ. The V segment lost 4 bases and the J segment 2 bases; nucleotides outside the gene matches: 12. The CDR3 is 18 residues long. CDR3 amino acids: CASSLEASGGGTPYEQYF. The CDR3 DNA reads TGTGCCAGCAGCCTAGAGGCTAGCGGGGGGGGTACCCCCTACGAGCAGTACTTC.

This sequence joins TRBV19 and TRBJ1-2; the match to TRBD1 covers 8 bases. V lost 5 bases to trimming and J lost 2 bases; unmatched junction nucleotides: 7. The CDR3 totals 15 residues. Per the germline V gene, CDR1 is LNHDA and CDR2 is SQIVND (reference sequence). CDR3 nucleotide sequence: TGTGCCAGTAGTTTCGGACAGGGTGTGAACTATGGCTACACCTTC. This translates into CASSFGQGVNYGYTF.

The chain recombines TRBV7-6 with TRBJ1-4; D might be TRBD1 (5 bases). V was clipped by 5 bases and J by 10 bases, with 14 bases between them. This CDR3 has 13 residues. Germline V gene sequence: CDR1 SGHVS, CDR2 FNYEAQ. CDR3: CASSPGRMGKLFF. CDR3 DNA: TGTGCCAGCAGCCCGGGACGCATGGGAAAACTGTTTTTT.

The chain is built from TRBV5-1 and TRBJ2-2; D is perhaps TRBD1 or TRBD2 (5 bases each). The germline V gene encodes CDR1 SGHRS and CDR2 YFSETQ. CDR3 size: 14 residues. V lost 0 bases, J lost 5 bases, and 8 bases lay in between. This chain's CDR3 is CASSLGGVTGELFF. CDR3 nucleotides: TGCGCCAGCAGCTTGGGAGGGGTAACCGGGGAGCTGTTTTTT.

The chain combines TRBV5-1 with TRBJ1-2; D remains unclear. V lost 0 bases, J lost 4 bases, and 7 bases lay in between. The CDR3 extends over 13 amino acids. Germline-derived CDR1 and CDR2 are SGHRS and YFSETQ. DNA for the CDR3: TGCGCCAGCAGCTTGGGGGGTCCCTATGGCTACACCTTC. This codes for CASSLGGPYGYTF.

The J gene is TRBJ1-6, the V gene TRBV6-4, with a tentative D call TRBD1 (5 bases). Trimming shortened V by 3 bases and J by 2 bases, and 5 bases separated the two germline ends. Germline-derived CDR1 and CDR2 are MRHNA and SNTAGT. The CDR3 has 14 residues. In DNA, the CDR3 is TGTGCCAGCAGTGAACAGGCCTATAATTCACCCCTCCACTTT. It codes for CASSEQAYNSPLHF.

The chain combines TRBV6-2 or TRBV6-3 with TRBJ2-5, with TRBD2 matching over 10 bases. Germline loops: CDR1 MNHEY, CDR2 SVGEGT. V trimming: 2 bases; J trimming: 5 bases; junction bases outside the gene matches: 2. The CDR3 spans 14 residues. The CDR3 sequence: CASSYQREGETQYF. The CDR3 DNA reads TGTGCCAGCAGTTACCAGCGGGAGGGGGAGACCCAGTACTTC.

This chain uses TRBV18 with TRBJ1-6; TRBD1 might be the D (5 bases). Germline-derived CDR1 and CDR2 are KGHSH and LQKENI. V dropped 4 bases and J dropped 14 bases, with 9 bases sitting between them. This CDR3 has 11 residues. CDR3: CASSRGGALHF. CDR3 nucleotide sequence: TGTGCCAGCTCACGGGGCGGAGCCCTCCACTTT.

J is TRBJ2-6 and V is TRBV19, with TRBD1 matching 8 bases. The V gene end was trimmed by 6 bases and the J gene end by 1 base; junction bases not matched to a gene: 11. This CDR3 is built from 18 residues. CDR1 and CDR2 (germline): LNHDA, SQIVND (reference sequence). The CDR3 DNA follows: TGTGCCAGTAGACTCCCGGGACAGGTTGAATCTGGGGCCAACGTCCTGACTTTC. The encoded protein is CASRLPGQVESGANVLTF.

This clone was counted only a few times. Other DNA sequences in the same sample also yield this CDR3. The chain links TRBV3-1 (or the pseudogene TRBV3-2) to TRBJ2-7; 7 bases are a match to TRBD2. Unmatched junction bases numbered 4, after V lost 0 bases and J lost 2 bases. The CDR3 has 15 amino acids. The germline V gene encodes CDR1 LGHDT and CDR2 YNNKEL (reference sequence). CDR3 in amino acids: CASSQEGLGAYEQYF. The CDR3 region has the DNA TGTGCCAGCAGCCAAGAAGGACTAGGGGCCTACGAGCAGTACTTC.

The CDR3 is CASSLAGYNSPLHF. The CDR3 region has the DNA TGTGCCAGCAGCTTGGCAGGGTATAATTCACCCCTCCACTTT. The genes are TRBV5-4 and TRBJ1-6; D may be TRBD1 (5 bases). V lost 0 bases and J lost 4, with 5 bases in between. Germline lookup yields CDR1 SGHNT and CDR2 YYREEE (reference sequence). The CDR3 totals 14 residues.

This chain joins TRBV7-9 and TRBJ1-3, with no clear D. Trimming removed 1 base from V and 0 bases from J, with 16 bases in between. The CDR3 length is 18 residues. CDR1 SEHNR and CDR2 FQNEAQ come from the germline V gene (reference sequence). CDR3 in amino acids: CASSLGGWVPFSGNTIYF. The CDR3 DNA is TGTGCCAGCAGCTTAGGAGGCTGGGTTCCCTTCTCTGGAAACACCATATATTTT.

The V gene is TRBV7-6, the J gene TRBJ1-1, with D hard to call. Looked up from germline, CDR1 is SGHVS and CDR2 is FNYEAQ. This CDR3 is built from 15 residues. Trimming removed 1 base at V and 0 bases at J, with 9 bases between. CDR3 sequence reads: CASSLDLGMNTEAFF. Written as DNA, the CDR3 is TGTGCCAGCAGCTTAGATTTGGGCATGAACACTGAAGCTTTCTTT.